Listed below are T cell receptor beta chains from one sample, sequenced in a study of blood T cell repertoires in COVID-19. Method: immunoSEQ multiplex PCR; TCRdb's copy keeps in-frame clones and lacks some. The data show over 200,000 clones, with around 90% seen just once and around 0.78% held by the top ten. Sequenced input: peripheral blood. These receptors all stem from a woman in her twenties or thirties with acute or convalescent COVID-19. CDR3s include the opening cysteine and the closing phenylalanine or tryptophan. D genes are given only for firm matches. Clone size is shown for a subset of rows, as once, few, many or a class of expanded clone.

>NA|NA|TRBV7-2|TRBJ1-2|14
CASSLQGGAYGYTF
TGTGCCAGCAGCTTACAGGGAGGGGCCTATGGCTACACCTTC
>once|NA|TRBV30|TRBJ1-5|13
CAWSGAINQPQHF
TGTGCCTGGAGTGGGGCAATCAATCAGCCCCAGCATTTT
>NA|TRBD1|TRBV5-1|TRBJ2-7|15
CASSLALRGLYEQYF
TGCGCCAGCAGCTTGGCCTTGAGGGGGCTCTACGAGCAGTACTTC
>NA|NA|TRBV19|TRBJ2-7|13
CASSTQGGFRQYF
TGTGCCAGTAGTACTCAAGGGGGTTTTAGGCAGTACTTC
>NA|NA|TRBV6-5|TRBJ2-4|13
CATLERTKNIQYF
TGTGCCACACTAGAGCGGACCAAAAACATTCAGTACTTC
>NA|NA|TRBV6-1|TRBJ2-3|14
CASSDGGTVPSQYF
TGTGCCAGCAGTGACGGCGGGACCGTCCCATCGCAGTATTTT
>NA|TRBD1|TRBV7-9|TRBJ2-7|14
CASSLTGGSYEQYF
TGTGCCAGCAGCCTAACAGGGGGGTCCTACGAGCAGTACTTC
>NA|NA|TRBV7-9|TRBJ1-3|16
CASSLAQSGHVNTIYF
TGTGCCAGCAGCTTAGCGCAATCTGGACATGTAAACACCATATATTTT
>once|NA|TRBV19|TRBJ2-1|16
CASTAYSGGVGNEQFF
TGTGCCAGTACGGCCTATAGCGGAGGGGTTGGGAATGAGCAGTTCTTC
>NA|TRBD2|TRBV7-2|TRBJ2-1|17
CASSLRLAGGSYNEQFF
TGTGCCAGCAGCTTAAGACTAGCGGGAGGCTCCTACAATGAGCAGTTCTTC
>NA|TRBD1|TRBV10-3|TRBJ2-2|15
CAISGDRGSTGELFF
TGTGCCATCAGCGGAGACAGGGGGAGCACCGGGGAGCTGTTTTTT
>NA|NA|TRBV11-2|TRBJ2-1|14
CASSLGTADNEQFF
TGTGCCAGCAGCTTAGGGACAGCGGACAATGAGCAGTTCTTC
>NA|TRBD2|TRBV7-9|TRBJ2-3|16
CASSPSGGGPTDTQYF
TGTGCCAGCAGCCCCTCGGGGGGGGGACCCACAGATACGCAGTATTTT
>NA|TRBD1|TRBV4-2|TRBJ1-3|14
CASGTGDSGNTIYF
TGTGCCAGCGGGACAGGGGACTCTGGAAACACCATATATTTT
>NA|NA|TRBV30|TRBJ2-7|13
CAWSVRRDYEQYF
TGTGCCTGGAGTGTACGACGGGACTACGAGCAGTACTTC
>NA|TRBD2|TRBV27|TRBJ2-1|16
CASSPWTSGSGNEQFF
TGTGCCAGCAGTCCGTGGACTAGCGGGAGTGGGAATGAGCAGTTCTTC
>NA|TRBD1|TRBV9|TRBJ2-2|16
CASSQKTGTNTGELFF
TGTGCCAGCAGCCAAAAGACAGGGACGAACACCGGGGAGCTGTTTTTT
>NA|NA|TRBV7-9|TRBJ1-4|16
CATSTGVGDFNEKLFF
TGTGCCACCTCCACTGGGGTTGGGGACTTCAATGAAAAACTGTTTTTT
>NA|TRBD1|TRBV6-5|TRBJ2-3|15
CASGPGTGGPDTQYF
TGTGCCAGCGGGCCCGGGACAGGGGGCCCGGATACGCAGTATTTT
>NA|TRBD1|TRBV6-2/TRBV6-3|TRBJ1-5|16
CASSYSGTGDNQPQHF
TGTGCCAGCAGTTACTCAGGGACAGGGGACAATCAGCCCCAGCATTTT
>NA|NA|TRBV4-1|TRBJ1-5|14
CASSQDRGGQPQHF
TGCGCCAGCAGCCAAGACAGGGGCGGCCAGCCCCAGCATTTT
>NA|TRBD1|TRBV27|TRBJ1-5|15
CASSFMKGADQPQHF
TGTGCCAGCAGTTTCATGAAGGGGGCCGATCAGCCCCAGCATTTT
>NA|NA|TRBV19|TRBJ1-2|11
CASSRNSRLTF
TGTGCCAGTAGCCGCAACTCGCGGCTCACCTTC
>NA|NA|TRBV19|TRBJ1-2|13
CASSMRGADGYTF
TGTGCCAGTAGTATGCGGGGTGCTGATGGCTACACCTTC
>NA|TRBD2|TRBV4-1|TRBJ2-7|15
CASSQVSPSGYEQYF
TGCGCCAGCAGCCAAGTTTCTCCTAGCGGATACGAGCAGTACTTC
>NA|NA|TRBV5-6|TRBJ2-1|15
CASRKAGTAFNEQFF
TGTGCCAGCAGGAAAGCGGGTACGGCGTTCAATGAGCAGTTCTTC
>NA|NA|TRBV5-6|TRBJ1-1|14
CASSRRLRVTEAFF
TGTGCCAGCAGCCGCCGTTTACGGGTCACTGAAGCTTTCTTT
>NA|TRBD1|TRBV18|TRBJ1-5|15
CASSLDRGSNQPQHF
TGTGCCAGCTCACTGGACAGGGGGAGCAATCAGCCCCAGCATTTT
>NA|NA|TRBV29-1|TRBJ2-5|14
CSVEEQGHQETQYF
TGCAGCGTTGAAGAACAGGGCCACCAAGAGACCCAGTACTTC
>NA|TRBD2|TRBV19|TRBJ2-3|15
CASEEAGAITDTQYF
TGTGCCAGTGAGGAAGCGGGAGCCATCACAGATACGCAGTATTTT
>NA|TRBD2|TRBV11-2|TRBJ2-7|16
CASSLASSGASYEQYF
TGTGCCAGCAGCTTAGCCTCGAGCGGGGCCTCCTACGAGCAGTACTTC
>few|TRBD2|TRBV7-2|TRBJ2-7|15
CASSLAGGLDYEQYF
TGTGCCAGCAGCTTAGCGGGAGGGCTGGACTACGAGCAGTACTTC
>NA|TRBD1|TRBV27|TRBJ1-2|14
CASSLTGGAGGYTF
TGTGCCAGCAGCTTAACAGGGGGCGCTGGGGGCTACACCTTC
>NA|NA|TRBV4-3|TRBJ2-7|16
CASSQPPPRDDYEQYF
TGCGCCAGCAGCCAACCCCCCCCCAGGGATGACTACGAGCAGTACTTC
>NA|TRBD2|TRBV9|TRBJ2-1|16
CASSVLPGGLFDEQFF
TGTGCCAGCAGCGTACTTCCGGGAGGGCTTTTCGATGAGCAGTTCTTC
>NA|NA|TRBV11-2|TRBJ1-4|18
CASSRLTGAGGTNEKLFF
TGTGCCAGCAGCCGACTAACCGGGGCAGGTGGGACAAATGAAAAACTGTTTTTT
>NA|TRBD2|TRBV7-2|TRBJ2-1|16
CASSLVATSGNNEQFF
TGTGCCAGCAGCTTAGTAGCTACTAGCGGGAACAATGAGCAGTTCTTC
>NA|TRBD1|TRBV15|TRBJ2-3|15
CATSGGQGAGDTQYF
TGTGCCACCAGCGGAGGACAGGGGGCAGGAGATACGCAGTATTTT
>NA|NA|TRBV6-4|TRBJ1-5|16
CASTTRDGNNPQPQHF
TGTGCCAGCACAACGCGGGACGGGAATAACCCTCAGCCCCAGCATTTT
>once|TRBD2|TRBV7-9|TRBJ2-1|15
CASSSPGLGVTEQFF
TGTGCCAGCAGCAGCCCGGGACTAGGGGTCACTGAGCAGTTCTTC
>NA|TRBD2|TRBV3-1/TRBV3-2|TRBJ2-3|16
CASTPLLAGGRDTQYF
TGTGCCAGCACCCCATTACTAGCGGGAGGCCGAGATACGCAGTATTTT
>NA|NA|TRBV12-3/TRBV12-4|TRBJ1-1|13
CASSQTRTAEAFF
TGTGCCAGCAGTCAGACCCGGACAGCTGAAGCTTTCTTT
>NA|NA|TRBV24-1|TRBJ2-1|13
CATSDPIENEQFF
TGTGCCACCAGTGATCCAATAGAGAATGAGCAGTTCTTC
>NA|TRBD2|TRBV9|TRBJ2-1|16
CASSSGVAGSYNEQFF
TGTGCCAGCAGCTCCGGGGTAGCGGGCTCCTACAATGAGCAGTTCTTC
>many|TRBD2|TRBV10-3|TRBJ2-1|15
CAIRTSGSSYNEQFF
TGTGCCATCAGGACTAGCGGGAGCTCCTACAATGAGCAGTTCTTC
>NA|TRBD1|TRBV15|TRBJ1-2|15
CATSSLTGSNYGYTF
TGTGCCACCAGCAGCTTGACAGGGTCGAACTATGGCTACACCTTC
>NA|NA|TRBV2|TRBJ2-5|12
CASSVPEETQYF
TGTGCCAGCAGTGTACCGGAGGAGACCCAGTACTTC
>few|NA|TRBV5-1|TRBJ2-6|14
CASSSRSGANVLTF
TGCGCCAGCAGCAGCCGCTCTGGGGCCAACGTCCTGACTTTC
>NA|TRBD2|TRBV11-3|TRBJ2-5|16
CASSLGSGRAGETQYF
TGTGCCAGCAGCTTAGGAAGCGGGAGGGCCGGGGAGACCCAGTACTTC
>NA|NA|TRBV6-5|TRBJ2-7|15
CASSYQGSFSYEQYF
TGTGCCAGCAGTTACCAGGGTTCATTCTCCTACGAGCAGTACTTC
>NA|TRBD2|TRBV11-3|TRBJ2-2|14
CASSQGLGTGELFF
TGTGCCAGCAGCCAAGGACTAGGGACCGGGGAGCTGTTTTTT